The 21 T cell receptor beta chains presented below share a single source sample, sequenced in a study of blood T cell repertoires in COVID-19. Assay used: immunoSEQ multiplex PCR; TCRdb lists only in-frame clones, some missing. The sample consists of over 200,000 clones, roughly 89% of them appearing once. The sample consisted of PBMCs or T cells enriched from blood (not recorded which). These receptors were obtained from a woman in her twenties or thirties with acute COVID-19.

The gene calls are TRBV5-1 and TRBJ1-5; D possibly corresponds to TRBD1 (6 bases). V gave up 3 bases and J gave up 1 base, with 11 bases separating them. Germline V lookup: CDR1 SGHRS, CDR2 YFSETQ. This CDR3 contains 15 residues. The CDR3 protein is CASSSGEWSNQPQHF. CDR3 DNA: TGCGCCAGCAGCTCAGGGGAGTGGAGCAATCAGCCCCAGCATTTT.

The rearrangement joins TRBV4-1 to TRBJ1-1; 7 bases align to TRBD1. Trimming at V came to 0 bases and at J to 5 bases, leaving 6 bases not matched to a gene. Germline values: CDR1 MGHRA, CDR2 YSYEKL. The CDR3 totals 15 residues. CDR3 sequence reads: CASSQDRRGRTEAFF. The CDR3 DNA reads TGCGCCAGCAGCCAAGATCGGAGGGGGCGAACTGAAGCTTTCTTT.

This chain uses TRBV3-1 (or the pseudogene TRBV3-2) with TRBJ2-2, with 9 bases lining up with TRBD2. J gave up 5 bases and V 3 bases, and 10 bases lay outside the gene matches. Germline CDR1 reads LGHDT; CDR2 reads YNNKEL (reference sequence). The CDR3 consists of 17 residues. The DNA for the CDR3 is TGTGCCAGCAGCCATCTCTGGAGGCTAGCGGGGACCGGGGAGCTGTTTTTT. Translation: CASSHLWRLAGTGELFF.

This sequence joins TRBV5-1 and TRBJ1-1; D gene unclear. V lost 0 bases to trimming and J lost 1 base, with 10 bases between them. This CDR3 is built from 15 residues. Germline V gene lookup returns CDR1 SGHRS and CDR2 YFSETQ. Here the CDR3 DNA reads TGCGCCAGCAGCTTGGCCAAGGCAGGGAACACTGAAGCTTTCTTT. Translated: CASSLAKAGNTEAFF. Supplemented by reference TRBV5-1 and TRBJ1-1, the full variable domain reads KAGVTQTPRYLIKTRGQQVTLSCSPISGHRSVSWYQQTPGQGLQFLFEYFSETQRNKGNFPGRFSGRQFSNSRSEMNVSTLELGDSALYLCASSLAKAGNTEAFFGQGTRLTVV.

The chain combines TRBV6-5 with TRBJ1-3, with TRBD1 identical over 7 bases. The CDR3 sequence is 14 residues long. With V trimmed by 5 bases and J by 4 bases, 5 bases remained unmatched. Germline loops: CDR1 MNHEY, CDR2 SVGAGI. In nucleotides, the CDR3 is TGTGCCAGCAGTCTCCAGGGGGTCGGAAACACCATATATTTT. Encoded protein: CASSLQGVGNTIYF.

The chain joins TRBV3-1 (or the pseudogene TRBV3-2) to TRBJ1-1; possibly TRBD1 for D (5 bases). CDR3 length equals 16 residues. Germline CDR1 LGHDT, CDR2 YNNKEL (reference sequence). Trimming took off 0 bases at V and 4 bases at J, with 15 bases between the two ends. The CDR3 bases are TGTGCCAGCAGCCAAGATCGGGGGGGATTGAGCACTGAAGCTTTCTTT. Encoded protein: CASSQDRGGLSTEAFF.

This chain links TRBV6-5 with TRBJ1-4; no clear D gene. The CDR3 length is 14 residues. Germline V gene data show CDR1 as MNHEY and CDR2 as SVGAGI. V lost 2 bases to trimming and J lost 8 bases, with 12 bases between them. Here the CDR3 DNA reads TGTGCCAGCAGTTACGGGAGGGAGAGAGAAAAACTGTTTTTT. Amino acids: CASSYGREREKLFF.

The chain recombines TRBV6-5 with TRBJ1-6; 7 bases align to TRBD1. There are 12 residues in the CDR3. J gave up 8 bases and V 6 bases, and 1 base lay outside the gene matches. Germline V gene lookup returns CDR1 MNHEY and CDR2 SVGAGI. The CDR3 DNA sequence: TGTGCCAGCAGCGGGACAGATTCACCCCTCCACTTT. Translated: CASSGTDSPLHF.

The V and J genes are TRBV7-2 and TRBJ2-1, with 11 bases that match TRBD2. Trimming at V came to 4 bases and at J to 9 bases, leaving 11 bases not matched to a gene. The CDR3 loop spans 16 amino acids. CDR1 SGHTA and CDR2 FQGNSA come from the germline V gene. The CDR3: CASSSHAGLAGAEQFF. The CDR3 bases are TGTGCCAGCAGCTCCCACGCCGGACTAGCGGGTGCTGAGCAGTTCTTC.

The chain combines TRBV5-5 with TRBJ1-1, with 7 bases identical to TRBD1. The CDR3 has 16 residues. From germline, CDR1 is SGHKS and CDR2 YYEKEE (reference sequence). Trimming took 2 bases from V and 3 from J; bases not matched to a gene: 10. CDR3 bases: TGTGCCAGCAGCTTTAGGGGGGACAGCCCTTACACTGAAGCTTTCTTT. Its protein is CASSFRGDSPYTEAFF.

This clone turned up a few times. This chain uses TRBV7-2 with TRBJ1-6; maybe TRBD1 (6 bases). Germline lookup yields CDR1 SGHTA and CDR2 FQGNSA. CDR3 size: 16 residues. Trimming stripped 2 bases from V and 7 bases from J, with 15 bases between. In DNA, the CDR3 is TGTGCCAGCAGCTTAAACGGCGCAGGGGTAAATTCACCCCTCCACTTT. Amino acids: CASSLNGAGVNSPLHF.

The chain joins TRBV5-1 to TRBJ1-1, with D possibly matching TRBD1 (5 bases). Germline values: CDR1 SGHRS, CDR2 YFSETQ. The V gene lost 5 bases and the J gene lost 1 base, with 9 bases spanning the gap. The CDR3 consists of 13 residues. The CDR3 sequence: CASRDQGNTEAFF. CDR3 bases: TGCGCCAGCAGGGACCAGGGGAACACTGAAGCTTTCTTT. The variable domain in full, completed from reference TRBV5-1 and TRBJ1-1, reads KAGVTQTPRYLIKTRGQQVTLSCSPISGHRSVSWYQQTPGQGLQFLFEYFSETQRNKGNFPGRFSGRQFSNSRSEMNVSTLELGDSALYLCASRDQGNTEAFFGQGTRLTVV.

This chain uses TRBV9 with TRBJ1-2, with D unclear. There are 15 residues in the CDR3. V lost 0 bases to trimming and J lost 5 bases, with 14 bases between them. The V gene's germline CDR1 is SGDLS and CDR2 YYNGEE. The CDR3 nucleotides are TGTGCCAGCAGCGTAGCCCCGGGTGCGGGGTATGGCTACACCTTC. It translates to CASSVAPGAGYGYTF. Based on the CDR3 plus reference TRBV9 and TRBJ1-2, the full variable domain is DSGVTQTPKHLITATGQRVTLRCSPRSGDLSVYWYQQSLDQGLQFLIQYYNGEERAKGNILERFSAQQFPDLHSELNLSSLELGDSALYFCASSVAPGAGYGYTFGSGTRLTVV.

The chain employs TRBV6-5 and TRBJ1-2; a possible D gene is TRBD1 (6 bases). CDR1 is MNHEY, CDR2 SVGAGI, per germline. V lost 10 bases and J lost 5, with 20 bases in between. The CDR3 is 14 amino acids. CDR3 loop: CATGVNRARYGYTF. CDR3 in DNA: TGTGCCACCGGGGTGAACAGGGCCCGATATGGCTACACCTTC.

The chain uses TRBV5-1 and TRBJ2-3; the D gene is possibly TRBD2 (6 bases). Looked up from germline, CDR1 is SGHRS and CDR2 is YFSETQ. The CDR3 has 15 amino acids. V lost 4 bases and J lost 0, with 12 bases in between. Here the CDR3 DNA reads TGCGCCAGCAGCAGCCGGACTATTAGCACAGATACGCAGTATTTT. Amino acids: CASSSRTISTDTQYF.

V is TRBV10-1 and J is TRBJ1-2; 9 positions agree with TRBD1. V lost 6 bases and J lost 7; bases outside the gene matches: 6. Looked up from germline, CDR1 is WNHNN and CDR2 is SYGVQD (reference sequence). The CDR3 covers 13 residues. The CDR3 DNA reads TGCGCCAGCAGCGAGACAGGGGGACGTGGCTACACCTTC. This translates into CASSETGGRGYTF.

The V and J genes are TRBV5-1 and TRBJ1-1, with TRBD1 identical over 9 bases. J was trimmed by 3 bases and V by 1 base; bases with no gene match: 10. The CDR3 is made up of 17 amino acids. In germline, CDR1 is SGHRS, CDR2 YFSETQ. Written as DNA, the CDR3 is TGCGCCAGCAGCTTGCCGGACAGGGGTAATTTCGACACTGAAGCTTTCTTT. Amino acid sequence: CASSLPDRGNFDTEAFF.

The chain combines TRBV9 with TRBJ2-1, with 7 positions matching TRBD2. CDR3 length: 16 residues. Trimming cost V 4 bases and J 4 bases; bases outside gene matches: 11. Germline V gene sequence: CDR1 SGDLS, CDR2 YYNGEE. CDR3 amino acids: CASSPEAGVIYNEQFF. CDR3 in DNA: TGTGCCAGCAGCCCAGAGGCGGGGGTGATTTACAATGAGCAGTTCTTC.

The chain uses TRBV19 and TRBJ1-1; D unresolved. Trimming stripped 1 base from V and 1 base from J, with 16 bases between. The CDR3 extends over 17 amino acids. CDR1 and CDR2 from the germline V gene are LNHDA and SQIVND (reference sequence). CDR3 sequence: CASSIGGGPDQNTEAFF. CDR3 DNA: TGTGCCAGTAGTATAGGGGGAGGACCTGACCAGAACACTGAAGCTTTCTTT.

V usage is TRBV2 and J usage is TRBJ1-5, with D uncertain. The CDR3 has 14 residues. Germline CDR1 reads SNHLY; CDR2 reads FYNNEI. V was trimmed by 6 bases and J by 2 bases, leaving 11 bases between them. The CDR3: CASSTPRGNQPQHF. The CDR3 nucleotides read TGTGCCAGCAGCACACCGAGGGGCAATCAGCCCCAGCATTTT.

The rearrangement links TRBV6-6 to TRBJ1-6; D gene uncertain. Germline V gene data show CDR1 as MNHNY and CDR2 as SVGAGI (reference sequence). This CDR3 is 12 amino acids long. DNA of the CDR3: TGTGCAGGGAGCTCCTATAATTCACCCCTCCACTTT. Protein: CAGSSYNSPLHF.